This paragraph reports one TCR beta chain. Its antigen is unknown. TCRdb reprocessed the 5' RACE reads via MiXCR and lists one record per CDR3 protein. Of approximately 260,000 distinct CDR3 sequences in the sample, under 15% were seen once. The CDR3 sequence is 14 residues long. V gave up 7 bases and J gave up 4 bases, with 13 bases separating them. The data derive from a study of T cells after yellow fever vaccination. Study-level points and caveats: After the booster, 96% of CD4 and more than 85% of CD8 primary-response clones were re-detected. The study found a weaker secondary response that peaked faster, day 5 versus 15. Only a small proportion of the clonotypes turned up in both the CD4 and the CD8 compartments, likely arising from convergent recombination.

The genes are TRBV12-3 or TRBV12-4 and TRBJ1-4, with a tentative D call TRBD1 (5 bases). The sequences come from CD4+ T cells sorted from PBMCs, collected 45 days after the yellow fever booster vaccination. This clonotype was obtained from a man in his thirties or forties who received the YFV17D yellow fever vaccine. This CDR3 reads CASILGGSNEKLFF. CDR3 bases: TGTGCCAGCATCCTCGGGGGGAGTAATGAAAAACTGTTTTTT.